Sequencing of this T cell receptor (beta chain) was carried out in a study of blood T cell repertoires in COVID-19. The method was immunoSEQ multiplex PCR; TCRdb's version includes in-frame clones alone and lacks a portion of them. The sample carries over 200,000 clones, approximately 88% recorded once. After removal of 5 bases from V and 4 bases from J, the junction contained 5 bases not matched to a gene. This CDR3 contains 14 residues. The germline V gene has CDR1 LNHDA and CDR2 SQIVND (reference sequence). This chain uses TRBV19 with TRBJ2-1; 7 nucleotides match TRBD2. The origin of this receptor is a woman aged 30 to 39 who had been exposed to COVID-19. Sequenced sample: PBMCs or T cells enriched from blood (not recorded which). The CDR3 bases are TGTGCCAGTAGTCCTCCCGGGAGGTACAATGAGCAGTTCTTC. Translation gives CASSPPGRYNEQFF.